The clone carrying this TCR beta chain was observed at least ten times. Its antigen is still unknown. Preparing the TCRbeta library involved the use of unique molecular identifiers. TCRdb re-analysed the PCR reads in MiXCR, keeping a single row per CDR3 protein. The sample has tens of thousands of distinct CDR3 sequences, approximately 9.2% seen once. This specimen belongs to a study of T-cell reconstitution after alpha-beta-depleted transplantation in children. The V end was cut by 6 bases, the J end by 2 bases, with 11 bases between. The CDR3 length is 14 residues. Per the germline V gene, CDR1 is MNHNS and CDR2 is SASEGT. Study conclusions and caveats: T-cell numbers and diversity, one year after transplant, stemmed largely from T cells that were newly produced. Reported findings indicate that, about two months after transplant, alpha-beta T cells came from several hundred expanded clones, which were derived from non-depleted graft cells.

This chain links TRBV6-1 with TRBJ2-1, with a possible D match to TRBD2 (5 bases). The input for sequencing was PBMCs, mostly from graft donor cells, taken 60 days after TCRalphabeta/CD19-depleted stem cell transplant. This TCR was recovered from a male patient between 2 and 9 years old who had a stem cell transplant for chronic granulomatous disease, so the T cells may come from the graft donor. DNA for the CDR3: TGTGCCAGCAGAGACGGAGGCCCCTACAATGAGCAGTTCTTC. It encodes CASRDGGPYNEQFF.